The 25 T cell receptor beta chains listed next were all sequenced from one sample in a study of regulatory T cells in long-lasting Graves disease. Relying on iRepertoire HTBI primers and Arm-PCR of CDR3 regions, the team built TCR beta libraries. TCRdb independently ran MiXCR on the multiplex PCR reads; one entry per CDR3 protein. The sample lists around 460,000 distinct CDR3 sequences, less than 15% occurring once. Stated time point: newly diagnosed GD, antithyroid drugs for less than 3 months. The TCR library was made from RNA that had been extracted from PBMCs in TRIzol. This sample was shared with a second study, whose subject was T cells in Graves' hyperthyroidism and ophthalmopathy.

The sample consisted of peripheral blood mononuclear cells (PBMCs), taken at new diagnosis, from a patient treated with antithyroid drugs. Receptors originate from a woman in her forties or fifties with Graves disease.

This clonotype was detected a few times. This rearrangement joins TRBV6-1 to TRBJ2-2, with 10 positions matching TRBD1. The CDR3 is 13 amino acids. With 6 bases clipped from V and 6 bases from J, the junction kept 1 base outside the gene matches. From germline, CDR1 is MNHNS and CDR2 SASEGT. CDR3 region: CASSGQGAGELFF. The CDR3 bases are TGTGCCAGCAGCGGACAGGGGGCCGGGGAGCTGTTTTTT.

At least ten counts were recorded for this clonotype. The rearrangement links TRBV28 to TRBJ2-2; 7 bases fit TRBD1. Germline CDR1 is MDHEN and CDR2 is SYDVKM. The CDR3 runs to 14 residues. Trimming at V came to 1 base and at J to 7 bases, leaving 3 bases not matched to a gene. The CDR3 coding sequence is TGTGCCAGCAGTTTATTCGGGACAGACGGGGAGCTGTTTTTT. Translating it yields CASSLFGTDGELFF.

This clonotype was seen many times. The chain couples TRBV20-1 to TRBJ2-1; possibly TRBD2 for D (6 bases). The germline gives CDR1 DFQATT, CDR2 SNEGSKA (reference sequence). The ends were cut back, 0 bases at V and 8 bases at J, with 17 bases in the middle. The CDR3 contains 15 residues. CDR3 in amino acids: CSARDAGRQVHEQFF. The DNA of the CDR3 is TGCAGTGCTAGAGATGCGGGGAGGCAGGTCCATGAGCAGTTCTTC.

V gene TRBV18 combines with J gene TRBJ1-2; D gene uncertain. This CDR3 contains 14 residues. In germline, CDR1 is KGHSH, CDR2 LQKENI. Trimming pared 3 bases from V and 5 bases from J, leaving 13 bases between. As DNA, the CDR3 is TGTGCCAGCTCACCCCCCTTAAGTTGGTATGGCTACACCTTC. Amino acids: CASSPPLSWYGYTF.

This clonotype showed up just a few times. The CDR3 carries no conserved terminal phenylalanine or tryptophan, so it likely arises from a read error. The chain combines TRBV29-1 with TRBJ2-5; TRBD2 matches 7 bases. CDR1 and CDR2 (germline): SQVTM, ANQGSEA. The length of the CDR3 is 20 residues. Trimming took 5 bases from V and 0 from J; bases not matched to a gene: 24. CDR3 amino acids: CSVRGTRIATGGPYQETQYL. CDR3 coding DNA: TGCAGCGTTAGGGGAACTCGTATCGCGACGGGAGGCCCATACCAAGAGACCCAGTACCTC.

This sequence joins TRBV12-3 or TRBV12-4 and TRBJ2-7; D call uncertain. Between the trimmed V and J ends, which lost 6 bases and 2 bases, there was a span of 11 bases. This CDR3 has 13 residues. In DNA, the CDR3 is TGTGCCAGCAGGCCATCCATAGCCTACGAGCAGTACTTC. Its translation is CASRPSIAYEQYF.

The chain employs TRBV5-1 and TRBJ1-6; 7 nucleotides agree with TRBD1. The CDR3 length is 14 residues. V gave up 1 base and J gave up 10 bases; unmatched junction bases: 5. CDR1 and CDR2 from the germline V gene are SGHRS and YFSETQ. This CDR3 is CASSLTTGESPLHF. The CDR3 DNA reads TGCGCCAGCAGCTTGACCACAGGGGAATCACCCCTCCACTTT.

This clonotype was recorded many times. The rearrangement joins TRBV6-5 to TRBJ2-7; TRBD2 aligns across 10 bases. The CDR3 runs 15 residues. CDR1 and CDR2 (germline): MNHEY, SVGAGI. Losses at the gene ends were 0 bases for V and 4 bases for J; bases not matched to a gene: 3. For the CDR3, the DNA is TGTGCCAGCAGTTACTCGGCTAGCGGGAGATACGAGCAGTACTTC. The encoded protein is CASSYSASGRYEQYF.

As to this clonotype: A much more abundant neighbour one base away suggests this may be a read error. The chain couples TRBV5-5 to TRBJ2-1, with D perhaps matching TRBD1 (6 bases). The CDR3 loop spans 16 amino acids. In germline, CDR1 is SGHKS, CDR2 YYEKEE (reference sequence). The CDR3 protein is CASSLDPGEGWNEQFF. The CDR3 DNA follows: TGCGCCAGCAGCTTGGACCCAGGGGAAGGTTGGAATGAGCAGTTCTTC.

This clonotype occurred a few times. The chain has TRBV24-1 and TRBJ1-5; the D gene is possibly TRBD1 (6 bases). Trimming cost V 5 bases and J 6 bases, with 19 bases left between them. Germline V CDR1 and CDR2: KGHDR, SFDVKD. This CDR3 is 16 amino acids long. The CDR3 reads CATSGSSGGVGQPQHF. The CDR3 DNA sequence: TGTGCCACCAGTGGCTCTTCCGGGGGCGTTGGTCAGCCCCAGCATTTT.

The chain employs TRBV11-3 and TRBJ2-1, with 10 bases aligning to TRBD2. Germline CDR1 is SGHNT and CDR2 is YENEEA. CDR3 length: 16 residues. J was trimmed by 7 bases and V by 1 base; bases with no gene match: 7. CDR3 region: CASSLGGSGRPNEQFF. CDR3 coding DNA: TGTGCCAGCAGCTTAGGGGGTAGCGGGAGGCCGAATGAGCAGTTCTTC.

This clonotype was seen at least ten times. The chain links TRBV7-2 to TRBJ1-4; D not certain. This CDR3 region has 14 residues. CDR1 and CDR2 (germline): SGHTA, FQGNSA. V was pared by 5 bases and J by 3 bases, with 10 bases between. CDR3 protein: CASSLGLPNEKLFF. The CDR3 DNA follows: TGTGCCAGCAGCCTGGGATTGCCTAATGAAAAACTGTTTTTT. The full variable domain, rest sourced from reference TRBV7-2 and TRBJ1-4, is GAGVSQSPSNKVTEKGKDVELRCDPISGHTALYWYRQSLGQGLEFLIYFQGNSAPDKSGLPSDRFSAERTGGSVSTLTIQRTQQEDSAVYLCASSLGLPNEKLFFGSGTQLSVL.

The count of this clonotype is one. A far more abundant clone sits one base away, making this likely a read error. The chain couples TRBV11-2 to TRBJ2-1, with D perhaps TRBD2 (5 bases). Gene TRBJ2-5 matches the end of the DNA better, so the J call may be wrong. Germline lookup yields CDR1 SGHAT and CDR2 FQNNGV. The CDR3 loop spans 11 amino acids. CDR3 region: CASLGRETQYF. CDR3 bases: TGTGCCAGTCTGGGGAGAGAGACCCAGTACTTC.

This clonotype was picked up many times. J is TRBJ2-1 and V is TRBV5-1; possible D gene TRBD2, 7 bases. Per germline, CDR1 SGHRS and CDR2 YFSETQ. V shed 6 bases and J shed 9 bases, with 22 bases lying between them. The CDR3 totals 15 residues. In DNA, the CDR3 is TGCGCCAGCAACAAGGGGGGGACCTACAATATTGAGCAGTTCTTC. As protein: CASNKGGTYNIEQFF.

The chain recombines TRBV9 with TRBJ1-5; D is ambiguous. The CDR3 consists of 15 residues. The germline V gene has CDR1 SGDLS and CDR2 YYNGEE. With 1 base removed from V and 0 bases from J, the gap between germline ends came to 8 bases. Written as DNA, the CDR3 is TGTGCCAGCAGCGTATTCCCTTATAGCAATCAGCCCCAGCATTTT. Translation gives CASSVFPYSNQPQHF.

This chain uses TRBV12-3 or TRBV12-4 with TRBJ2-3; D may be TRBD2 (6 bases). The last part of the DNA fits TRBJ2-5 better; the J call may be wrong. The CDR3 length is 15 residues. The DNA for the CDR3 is TGTGCCAGCAGTTTGTTTAGGGAGGTATGGGAGACCCAGTACTTC. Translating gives CASSLFREVWETQYF.

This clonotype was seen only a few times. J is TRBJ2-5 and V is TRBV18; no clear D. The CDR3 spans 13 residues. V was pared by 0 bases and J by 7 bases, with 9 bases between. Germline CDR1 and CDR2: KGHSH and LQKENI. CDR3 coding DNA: TGTGCCAGCTCACCACCGAATGAAGGGACCCAGTACTTC. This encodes CASSPPNEGTQYF.

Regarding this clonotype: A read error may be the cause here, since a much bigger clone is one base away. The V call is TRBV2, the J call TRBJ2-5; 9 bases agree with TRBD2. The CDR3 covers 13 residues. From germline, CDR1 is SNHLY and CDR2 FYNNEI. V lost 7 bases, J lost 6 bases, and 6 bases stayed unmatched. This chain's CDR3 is CASTGTSKKTQYF. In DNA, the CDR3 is TGTGCCAGCACCGGGACTAGCAAAAAGACCCAGTACTTC.

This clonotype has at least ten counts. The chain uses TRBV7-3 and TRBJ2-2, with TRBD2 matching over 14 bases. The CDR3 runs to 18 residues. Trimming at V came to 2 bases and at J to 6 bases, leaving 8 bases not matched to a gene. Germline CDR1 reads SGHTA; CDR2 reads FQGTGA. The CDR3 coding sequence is TGTGCCAGCAGCTTATTTGGGGGACTAGCGGGAGTGTCCGGGGAGCTGTTTTTT. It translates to CASSLFGGLAGVSGELFF. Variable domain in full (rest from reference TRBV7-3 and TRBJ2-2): GAGVSQTPSNKVTEKGKYVELRCDPISGHTALYWYRQSLGQGPEFLIYFQGTGAADDSGLPNDRFFAVRPEGSVSTLKIQRTERGDSAVYLCASSLFGGLAGVSGELFFGEGSRLTVL.

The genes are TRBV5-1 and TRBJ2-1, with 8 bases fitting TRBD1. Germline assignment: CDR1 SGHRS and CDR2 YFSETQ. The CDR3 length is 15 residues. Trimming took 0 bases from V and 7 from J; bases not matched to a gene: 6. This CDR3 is CASSLGGQAQNEQFF. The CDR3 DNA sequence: TGCGCCAGCAGCTTGGGGGGACAGGCCCAAAATGAGCAGTTCTTC. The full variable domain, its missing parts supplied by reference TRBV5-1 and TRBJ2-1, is KAGVTQTPRYLIKTRGQQVTLSCSPISGHRSVSWYQQTPGQGLQFLFEYFSETQRNKGNFPGRFSGRQFSNSRSEMNVSTLELGDSALYLCASSLGGQAQNEQFFGPGTRLTVL.

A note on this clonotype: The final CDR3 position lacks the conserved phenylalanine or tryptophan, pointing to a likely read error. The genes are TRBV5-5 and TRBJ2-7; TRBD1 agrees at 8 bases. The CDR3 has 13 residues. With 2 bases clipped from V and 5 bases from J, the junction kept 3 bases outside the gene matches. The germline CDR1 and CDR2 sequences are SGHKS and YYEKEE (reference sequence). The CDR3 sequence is CASSFGTGDEQYL. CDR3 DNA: TGTGCCAGCAGCTTCGGGACAGGCGACGAGCAGTACCTC.

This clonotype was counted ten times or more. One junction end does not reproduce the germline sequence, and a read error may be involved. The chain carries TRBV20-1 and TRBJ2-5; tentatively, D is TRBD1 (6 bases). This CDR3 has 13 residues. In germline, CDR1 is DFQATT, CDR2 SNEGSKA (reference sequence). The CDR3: CSARGGYQETQYF. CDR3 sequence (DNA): TGCAGTGCCAGAGGGGGATACCAAGAGACCCAGTACTTC.

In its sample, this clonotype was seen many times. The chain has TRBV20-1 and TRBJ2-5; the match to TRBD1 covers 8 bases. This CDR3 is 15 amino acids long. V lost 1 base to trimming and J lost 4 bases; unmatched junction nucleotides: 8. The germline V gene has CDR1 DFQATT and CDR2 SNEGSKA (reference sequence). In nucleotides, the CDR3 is TGCAGTGCTAGAGCCCCGACAGGGGTTGCAGAGACCCAGTACTTC. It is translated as CSARAPTGVAETQYF.

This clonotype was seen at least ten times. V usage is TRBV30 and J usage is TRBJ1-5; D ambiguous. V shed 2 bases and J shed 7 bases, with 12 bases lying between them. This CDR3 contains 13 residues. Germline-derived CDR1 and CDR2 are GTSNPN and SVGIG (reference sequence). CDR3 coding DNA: TGTGCCTGGAGTCCCATCGGGCACCAGCCCCAGCATTTT. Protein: CAWSPIGHQPQHF.

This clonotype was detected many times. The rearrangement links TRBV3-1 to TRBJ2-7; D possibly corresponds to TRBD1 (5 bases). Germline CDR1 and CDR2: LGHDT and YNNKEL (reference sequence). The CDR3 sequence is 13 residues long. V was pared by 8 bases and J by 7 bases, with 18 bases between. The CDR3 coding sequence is TGTGCCAGCGCTCAAGGGGTTGTGGGAGAGCAGTACTTC. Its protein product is CASAQGVVGEQYF.